This TCR beta chain was profiled in a study of shared clonotypes between healthy human individuals. Positive CCR7 selection of CD45RO-negative cells yielded the naive CD8 cells, and terminally differentiated effector memory CD45RA+ cells were excluded. V was clipped by 0 bases and J by 10 bases, with 19 bases between them. CDR3 length equals 17 residues. Looked up from germline, CDR1 is MNHEY and CDR2 is SMNVEV (reference sequence). Assay runs were performed at deep level. TCRdb keeps only in-frame clones here, not all; method: immunoSEQ multiplex PCR. Of millions of clones listed, less than 95% were seen once; the top ten hold roughly 1%. Whole-study results and caveats: A few donors had 4% to 6.5% of their naive CD4 clonotypes in common.

As concerns this clone: What it binds is not known.

The chain couples TRBV27 to TRBJ1-6; D unclear. Sequencing used naive CD8+ T cells sorted from blood. The sequence derives from a man aged 18 to 30 in good health. The CDR3 coding sequence is TGTGCCAGCAGTTTATCGAATGTAAGGACGGACTACTCACCCCTCCACTTT. Translation: CASSLSNVRTDYSPLHF.